The next 18 T cell receptor beta chains were all read from a single sample in a study of T cells after yellow fever vaccination. MiXCR was run by TCRdb on the 5' RACE reads, yielding one entry per CDR3 protein. The data hold a few hundred thousand distinct CDR3 sequences, with approximately 4% observed a single time. The sequencing here drew on PBMCs, taken 5 days after the yellow fever booster vaccination. The receptors stem from a man younger than 30 who received the YFV17D yellow fever vaccine.

This clonotype was picked up many times. The rearrangement links TRBV7-9 to TRBJ1-2, with TRBD1 identical over 10 bases. V dropped 6 bases and J dropped 6; count of bases not matched to a gene: 10. Germline V gene lookup returns CDR1 SEHNR and CDR2 FQNEAQ (reference sequence). The CDR3 has 15 amino acids. CDR3 amino acids: CASRGVRGQGNGYTF. The CDR3 nucleotides are TGTGCCAGCAGAGGGGTACGGGGACAGGGGAATGGCTACACCTTC.

In its sample, this clonotype was seen a few times. The rearrangement joins TRBV28 to TRBJ1-1, with TRBD1 matching 7 bases. Germline V lookup: CDR1 MDHEN, CDR2 SYDVKM. This CDR3 has 15 residues. With 8 bases clipped from V and 2 bases from J, the junction kept 11 bases outside the gene matches. The CDR3 region has the DNA TGTGCCAGCCTAGTAGGGGGCGCATTTAACACTGAAGCTTTCTTT. Its translation is CASLVGGAFNTEAFF.

This chain links TRBV25-1 with TRBJ2-7, with D uncertain. The V gene's germline CDR1 is MGHDK and CDR2 SYGVNS. This CDR3 has 15 residues. Trimming left V 2 bases short and J 1 base short, with 12 bases between. DNA of the CDR3: TGTGCCAGCAGTGAAAGGGCAAAGGGTTCCTACGAGCAGTACTTC. Amino acid sequence: CASSERAKGSYEQYF.

This clonotype appeared many times. The chain carries TRBV10-3 and TRBJ2-5, with no clear D. Looked up from germline, CDR1 is ENHRY and CDR2 is SYGVKD. The CDR3 length is 11 residues. Trimming pared 10 bases from V and 5 bases from J, leaving 11 bases between. CDR3 sequence (DNA): TGTGCCACGGGCCAAGTCGAGACCCAGTACTTC. Protein sequence: CATGQVETQYF.

This clonotype was seen at least ten times. This chain joins TRBV7-2 and TRBJ1-4; D possibly corresponds to TRBD1 (5 bases). CDR1 SGHTA and CDR2 FQGNSA come from the germline V gene. The CDR3 length is 13 residues. Deletions cut 5 bases from V and 4 bases from J, with 8 bases between. The CDR3 loop reads CASSRDHNEKLFF. In nucleotides, the CDR3 is TGTGCCAGCAGCCGGGACCATAATGAAAAACTGTTTTTT.

Ten or more counts support this clonotype. J is TRBJ2-7 and V is TRBV28; TRBD1 matches at 7 bases. With 4 bases clipped from V and 1 base from J, the junction kept 10 bases outside the gene matches. This CDR3 has 16 residues. Germline V CDR1 and CDR2: MDHEN, SYDVKM. This CDR3 is CASSYPTGARSYEQYF. In nucleotides, the CDR3 is TGTGCCAGCAGTTACCCAACAGGGGCCCGTTCCTACGAGCAGTACTTC. The full variable domain, completed using reference TRBV28 and TRBJ2-7, is DVKVTQSSRYLVKRTGEKVFLECVQDMDHENMFWYRQDPGLGLRLIYFSYDVKMKEKGDIPEGYSVSREKKERFSLILESASTNQTSMYLCASSYPTGARSYEQYFGPGTRLTVT.

The chain carries TRBV7-2 and TRBJ2-7; D may be TRBD1 or TRBD2 (5 bases each). Germline-derived CDR1 and CDR2 are SGHTA and FQGNSA. This CDR3 has 14 amino acids. V was pared by 1 base and J by 5 bases, with 12 bases between. Written as DNA, the CDR3 is TGTGCCAGCAGCTTAGATCGTGGGGGTCACGAGCAGTACTTC. It codes for CASSLDRGGHEQYF.

This clonotype is medium-sized in the sample. J is TRBJ2-3 and V is TRBV6-4; 11 nucleotides match TRBD2. This CDR3 has 15 residues. In germline, CDR1 is MRHNA, CDR2 SNTAGT. J was trimmed by 1 base and V by 3 bases; bases with no gene match: 0. The CDR3 DNA follows: TGTGCCAGCAGTGAGACTAGCGGGGGCACAGATACGCAGTATTTT. Amino acid sequence: CASSETSGGTDTQYF.

This clonotype was observed at least ten times. The CDR3 protein is CASSYGGSTYNEQFF. Written as DNA, the CDR3 is TGTGCCAGCAGTTACGGAGGATCCACCTACAATGAGCAGTTCTTC. V usage is TRBV6-5 and J usage is TRBJ2-1; possibly TRBD2 for D (5 bases). Deletions cut 2 bases from V and 2 bases from J, with 10 bases between. Germline V gene data show CDR1 as MNHEY and CDR2 as SVGAGI. This CDR3 comprises 15 residues.

Many counts were recorded for this clonotype. The chain recombines TRBV7-2 with TRBJ1-5; tentatively, D is TRBD1 (5 bases). The germline gives CDR1 SGHTA, CDR2 FQGNSA. V was clipped by 1 base and J by 7 bases, with 17 bases between them. The CDR3 extends over 16 amino acids. The CDR3 spells CASSLGSRGSGQPQHF. For the CDR3, the DNA is TGTGCCAGCAGCTTAGGTTCGCGGGGCTCCGGCCAGCCCCAGCATTTT.

The chain has TRBV4-1 and TRBJ2-7; TRBD1 matches at 8 bases. V gave up 0 bases and J gave up 2 bases; unmatched junction bases: 6. Germline assignment: CDR1 MGHRA and CDR2 YSYEKL. The CDR3 is 16 residues long. As DNA, the CDR3 is TGCGCCAGCAGCCAAGAGGCGCAGGGGGCAGCCTACGAGCAGTACTTC. As protein: CASSQEAQGAAYEQYF.

In its sample, this clonotype was seen a few times. The chain recombines TRBV6-2 or TRBV6-3 with TRBJ2-1; TRBD1 matches at 9 bases. J gave up 14 bases and V 2 bases, and 4 bases lay outside the gene matches. Germline V gives CDR1 MNHEY, CDR2 SVGEGT. The CDR3 loop spans 12 amino acids. This CDR3 is CASSYGTGREFF. The CDR3 DNA is TGTGCCAGCAGTTACGGGACAGGGCGGGAGTTCTTC.

This clonotype has ten or more counts. The V and J genes are TRBV6-5 and TRBJ2-1; D unresolved. Germline CDR1 and CDR2: MNHEY and SVGAGI. V shed 3 bases and J shed 7 bases, with 10 bases lying between them. The CDR3 sequence is 13 residues long. CDR3 residues: CASSYSRGNEQFF. Written as DNA, the CDR3 is TGTGCCAGCAGTTATTCCCGCGGAAATGAGCAGTTCTTC.

This clonotype turned up a few times. The chain is built from TRBV5-6 and TRBJ1-4; D uncertain. The V end was cut by 0 bases, the J end by 11 bases, with 23 bases between. Germline CDR1 is SGHDT and CDR2 is YYEEEE. The length of the CDR3 is 17 residues. The CDR3 coding sequence is TGTGCCAGCAGCTTGGCAGTCAGTAACCCCGGGCGATCGAAACTGTTTTTT. Protein product: CASSLAVSNPGRSKLFF.

At least ten counts were recorded for this clonotype. The gene calls are TRBV9 and TRBJ1-2; D gene unclear. The germline V gene has CDR1 SGDLS and CDR2 YYNGEE. The CDR3 contains 15 residues. Deletions cut 4 bases from V and 3 bases from J, with 16 bases between. CDR3 nucleotides: TGTGCCAGCAGCCCCAGATCTGAGTCCGACTATGGCTACACCTTC. This encodes CASSPRSESDYGYTF.

This clonotype was detected only a few times. V and J are TRBV5-1 and TRBJ2-7; 8 bases map to TRBD1. There are 17 residues in the CDR3. V dropped 4 bases and J dropped 5; count of bases not matched to a gene: 17. Germline assignment: CDR1 SGHRS and CDR2 YFSETQ. The CDR3 DNA sequence: TGCGCCAGCAGCGAGGGCGGATGGACAGGGAGAACTAACGAGCAGTACTTC. Translating gives CASSEGGWTGRTNEQYF. Using reference TRBV5-1 and TRBJ2-7 for the parts outside the CDR3, the full variable domain is KAGVTQTPRYLIKTRGQQVTLSCSPISGHRSVSWYQQTPGQGLQFLFEYFSETQRNKGNFPGRFSGRQFSNSRSEMNVSTLELGDSALYLCASSEGGWTGRTNEQYFGPGTRLTVT.

In this sample, this clonotype turned up many times. The chain carries TRBV5-5 and TRBJ2-3; either TRBD1 or TRBD2 may supply D (6 bases each). Germline assignment: CDR1 SGHKS and CDR2 YYEKEE (reference sequence). V lost 5 bases to trimming and J lost 5 bases, with 18 bases between them. This CDR3 has 15 residues. The CDR3, as DNA: TGTGCCAGCAGTGGGGGGCGGGGAAGTAAAGATACGCAGTATTTT. Translation gives CASSGGRGSKDTQYF.

The J gene is TRBJ1-5, the V gene TRBV7-2; D perhaps matches TRBD1 (6 bases). Germline V lookup: CDR1 SGHTA, CDR2 FQGNSA. V lost 8 bases to trimming and J lost 3 bases, with 14 bases between them. The CDR3 spans 14 residues. CDR3 sequence (DNA): TGTGCCAGCCACAGGGAAGGGAACAATCAGCCCCAGCATTTT. The encoded protein is CASHREGNNQPQHF.